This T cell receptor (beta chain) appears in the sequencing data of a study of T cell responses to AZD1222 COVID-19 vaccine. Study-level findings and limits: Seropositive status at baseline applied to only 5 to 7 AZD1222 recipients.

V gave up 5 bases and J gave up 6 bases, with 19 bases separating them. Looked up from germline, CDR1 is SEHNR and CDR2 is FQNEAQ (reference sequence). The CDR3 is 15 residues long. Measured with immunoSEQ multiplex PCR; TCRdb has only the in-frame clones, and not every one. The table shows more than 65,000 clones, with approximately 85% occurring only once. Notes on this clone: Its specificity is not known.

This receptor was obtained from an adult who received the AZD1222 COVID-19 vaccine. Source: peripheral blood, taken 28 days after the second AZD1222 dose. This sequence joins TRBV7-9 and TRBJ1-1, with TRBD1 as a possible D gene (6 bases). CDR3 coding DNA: TGTGCCAGCAGCCTCCGGGCACAGGGTAGGCCTGAAGCTTTCTTT. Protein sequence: CASSLRAQGRPEAFF. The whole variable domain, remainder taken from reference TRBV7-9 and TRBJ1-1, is DTGVSQNPRHKITKRGQNVTFRCDPISEHNRLYWYRQTLGQGPEFLTYFQNEAQLEKSRLLSDRFSAERPKGSFSTLEIQRTEQGDSAMYLCASSLRAQGRPEAFFGQGTRLTVV.